Listed below are T cell receptor beta chains from one sample, sequenced in a study of blood T cells in healthy people across ages. TCRdb redid the calling of the 5' RACE reads with MiXCR, one entry per CDR3 protein. Of 1.5 million to 2 million distinct CDR3 sequences in the sample, roughly two fifths were seen once. Source material: blood. These receptors all come from a human donor in good health. The CDR3 runs from the conserved cysteine through the conserved F or W. The D gene is left open where the match is weak. Clone size is shown for a subset of rows, as once, few, many or a class of expanded clone.

V gene	J gene	D gene	clone size	CDR3 protein	CDR3 DNA
TRBV29-1	TRBJ2-7	-	-	CSVASTNYEQYF	TGCAGCGTTGCATCGACGAACTACGAGCAGTACTTC
TRBV12-3/TRBV12-4	TRBJ1-2	-	-	CASSSPGQNYGYTF	TGTGCCAGCAGTTCCCCGGGCCAGAACTATGGCTACACCTTC
TRBV7-2	TRBJ1-5	-	few	CASSLLGAGLNQPQHF	TGTGCCAGCAGCTTATTGGGGGCAGGGCTCAATCAGCCCCAGCATTTT
TRBV6-4	TRBJ2-1	-	-	CASSASGDSYNEQFF	TGTGCCAGCAGTGCCAGCGGCGACTCCTACAATGAGCAGTTCTTC
TRBV6-2/TRBV6-3	TRBJ2-7	TRBD1	-	CASSPRQGHHYEQYF	TGTGCCAGCAGCCCTAGACAGGGACATCACTACGAGCAGTACTTC
TRBV25-1	TRBJ1-4	-	few	CASSGPGPNEKLFF	TGTGCCAGCAGTGGCCCCGGGCCCAATGAAAAACTGTTTTTT
TRBV5-1	TRBJ2-7	-	few	CASSFDGGHYEQYF	TGCGCCAGCAGCTTTGACGGGGGGCACTACGAGCAGTACTTC
TRBV4-2	TRBJ2-6	-	-	CASSQLQGANVLTF	TGTGCCAGCAGCCAGTTGCAGGGGGCCAACGTCCTGACTTTC
TRBV5-1	TRBJ2-5	-	-	CASSLRSIQETQYF	TGCGCCAGCAGCTTGCGGTCTATTCAAGAGACCCAGTACTTC
TRBV5-1	TRBJ2-3	TRBD1	-	CASSMDRGADTQYF	TGCGCCAGCTCTATGGACAGGGGGGCAGATACGCAGTATTTT
TRBV6-6	TRBJ2-1	TRBD1	few	CAAGQGRYNEQFF	TGTGCCGCCGGACAGGGGAGGTACAATGAGCAGTTCTTC
TRBV20-1	TRBJ2-1	TRBD2	few	CSVKRTRSYNEQFF	TGCAGTGTTAAACGGACTAGGTCCTACAATGAGCAGTTCTTC
TRBV20-1	TRBJ2-5	-	-	CSARGGVTQYF	TGCAGTGCTAGAGGTGGGGTGACCCAGTACTTC
TRBV20-1	TRBJ1-6	-	-	CSARDLRGSSLDSPLHF	TGCAGTGCTAGAGATCTCCGGGGCTCCTCCTTGGATTCACCCCTCCACTTT
TRBV20-1	TRBJ2-3	-	-	CSATSLFAPDTQYF	TGCAGTGCTACCTCCCTTTTCGCCCCAGATACGCAGTATTTT
TRBV20-1	TRBJ1-2	-	few	CSARDRRAGEWYGYTF	TGCAGTGCTAGAGATAGACGGGCAGGAGAATGGTATGGCTACACCTTC
TRBV7-2	TRBJ1-2	-	few	CASSQDKYYGYTF	TGTGCCAGCAGCCAGGACAAATACTATGGCTACACCTTC
TRBV5-1	TRBJ2-7	-	-	CASSLAGRGGEQYF	TGTGCCAGCAGCTTGGCAGGCAGGGGTGGCGAGCAGTACTTC
TRBV6-2/TRBV6-3	TRBJ2-3	TRBD1	many	CASSRTGVQDTQYF	TGTGCCAGCAGTCGGACAGGGGTTCAAGATACGCAGTATTTT
TRBV12-3/TRBV12-4	TRBJ2-7	-	many	CASSRRGEQYF	TGTGCCAGCAGCCGTCGGGGAGAGCAGTACTTC
TRBV6-1	TRBJ2-7	-	many	CASSEQGYEQYF	TGTGCCAGCAGCGAACAGGGCTACGAGCAGTACTTC
TRBV13	TRBJ2-7	TRBD2	-	CTSSLGRGAYEQYF	TGTACCAGCAGCTTAGGCCGGGGGGCCTACGAGCAGTACTTC
TRBV14	TRBJ2-7	-	few	CASSQAQSHEQYF	TGTGCCAGCAGCCAAGCACAGAGCCACGAGCAGTACTTC
TRBV7-6	TRBJ2-5	-	-	CASSLRTQEIQYF	TGTGCCAGCAGCTTAAGAACCCAAGAGATCCAGTACTTC
TRBV5-1	TRBJ2-1	-	-	CASSRAEYNEQFF	TGCGCCAGCAGCAGAGCGGAATACAATGAGCAGTTCTTC
TRBV30	TRBJ2-1	-	once	CAWRAGPYNEQFF	TGTGCCTGGCGCGCCGGCCCCTACAATGAGCAGTTCTTC
TRBV5-8	TRBJ1-2	-	-	CASSLVGHYGYTF	TGTGCCAGCAGCTTGGTAGGGCACTATGGCTACACCTTC
TRBV3-1	TRBJ1-5	-	-	CASSQDPSLPQHF	TGTGCCAGCAGCCAAGATCCGAGTCTCCCCCAGCATTTT
TRBV5-6	TRBJ2-6	-	few	CASSPSTARGANVLTF	TGTGCCAGCAGCCCCTCGACAGCCCGTGGGGCCAACGTCCTGACTTTC
TRBV7-2	TRBJ2-4	-	few	CASSSPTRNIQYF	TGTGCCAGCAGTTCCCCAACACGAAACATTCAGTACTTC
TRBV7-3	TRBJ2-5	-	few	CASSLKVLETQYF	TGTGCCAGCAGCTTGAAGGTCCTTGAGACCCAGTACTTC
TRBV7-9	TRBJ1-1	-	-	CASSLPTLGIGTEAFF	TGTGCCAGCAGCTTACCCACATTAGGGATCGGAACTGAAGCTTTCTTT
TRBV20-1	TRBJ2-3	-	-	CSAHRGGIADTQYF	TGCAGTGCACACAGGGGGGGGATTGCAGATACGCAGTATTTT
TRBV12-5	TRBJ2-1	TRBD1	-	CASGLGVQGADEQFF	TGTGCTAGTGGTTTGGGAGTACAGGGGGCCGATGAGCAGTTCTTC
TRBV24-1	TRBJ2-1	TRBD2	few	CATSDTGTSFNNEQFF	TGTGCCACCAGTGACACCGGGACTAGCTTTAACAATGAGCAGTTCTTC
TRBV30	TRBJ1-1	-	-	CAWSITGRGTEAFF	TGTGCCTGGAGTATAACAGGGCGGGGCACTGAAGCTTTCTTT
TRBV7-2	TRBJ1-2	-	-	CASSLRPDDYGYTF	TGTGCCAGCAGCTTACGACCGGACGACTATGGCTACACCTTC
TRBV28	TRBJ2-7	TRBD1	few	CASSSTGTGPPNEQYF	TGTGCCAGCAGTTCAACCGGGACAGGGCCCCCAAACGAGCAGTACTTC
TRBV5-1	TRBJ2-1	TRBD2	few	CASRTTLAGSSYNEQFF	TGCGCCAGCAGGACCACCCTAGCGGGGAGCTCCTACAATGAGCAGTTCTTC
TRBV10-3	TRBJ1-2	-	-	CAISEPHRENNYGYTF	TGTGCCATCAGTGAGCCCCACAGGGAAAATAACTATGGCTACACCTTC
TRBV5-1	TRBJ1-1	TRBD1	-	CASSLSLGTGMTEAFF	TGCGCCAGCAGCCTATCCTTGGGGACAGGGATGACTGAAGCTTTCTTT
TRBV4-2	TRBJ2-5	-	-	CASSQKPTAAGSGGSETQYF	TGTGCCAGCAGCCAAAAACCCACAGCGGCGGGAAGTGGTGGATCGGAGACCCAGTACTTC
TRBV15	TRBJ2-5	TRBD2	-	CATSRDLEGGKTQYF	TGTGCCACCAGCAGAGATTTGGAGGGAGGGAAGACCCAGTACTTC
TRBV29-1	TRBJ2-3	-	-	CSAPPTGLRDTQYF	TGCAGCGCCCCTCCGACAGGCTTGCGGGATACGCAGTATTTT
TRBV5-1	TRBJ2-4	-	-	CASRRLYADIQYF	TGCGCCAGCAGACGACTCTACGCGGACATTCAGTACTTC
TRBV28	TRBJ2-4	TRBD2	-	CASSPTGLASSYNEQYF	TGTGCCAGCAGTCCAACGGGACTAGCGTCATCCTACAATGAGCAGTACTTC
TRBV5-1	TRBJ2-1	TRBD2	-	CASSLATSGPGNEQFF	TGCGCCAGCAGCTTGGCCACTAGCGGGCCGGGCAATGAGCAGTTCTTC
TRBV6-2/TRBV6-3	TRBJ1-1	-	-	CASRPYGGMQDTEAFF	TGTGCCAGCAGACCTTATGGGGGGATGCAAGACACTGAAGCTTTCTTT
TRBV6-1	TRBJ2-3	-	few	CASIQRRPLGTDTQYF	TGTGCCAGCATCCAACGACGACCGTTGGGTACAGATACGCAGTATTTT
TRBV25-1	TRBJ1-5	-	-	CASSEERGSNQPQHF	TGTGCCAGCAGTGAGGAAAGGGGAAGCAATCAGCCCCAGCATTTT
TRBV6-1	TRBJ2-3	TRBD2	-	CASSRGLAGSRRADTQYF	TGTGCCAGCAGTCGCGGACTAGCGGGGTCGAGGCGCGCAGATACGCAGTATTTT
TRBV12-3/TRBV12-4	TRBJ1-2	TRBD1	-	CASSSSDRVEGYTF	TGTGCCAGCAGTTCCTCGGACAGGGTGGAAGGCTACACCTTC
TRBV28	TRBJ2-5	TRBD2	-	CASREVGLARGETQYF	TGTGCCAGCCGGGAGGTGGGACTAGCGAGGGGAGAGACCCAGTACTTC
TRBV5-6	TRBJ1-3	-	-	CASSDSRRGSSGNTIYF	TGTGCCAGCAGCGACTCCAGGAGGGGGAGCTCTGGAAACACCATATATTTT